This TCR beta chain came from a study of identical twins. The length of the CDR3 is 14 residues. J lost 7 bases, V lost 9 bases, and 7 bases had no gene match. MiXCR was run by TCRdb on the 5' RACE reads, yielding one entry per CDR3 protein. The sample consists of about 240,000 distinct CDR3 sequences, 6% to 8% of them appearing once. This clonotype was seen ten or more times. The same sample was also studied in work on yellow fever vaccine responses in identical twins.

The clonotype originates from a woman between 18 and 30 years old in good health. Sequencing was performed on CD8+ T cells sorted from blood. The rearrangement links TRBV12-3 or TRBV12-4 to TRBJ2-2; 11 positions match TRBD2. The DNA for the CDR3 is TGTGCCAGTCAACTAGCGGGAGTCTTCGGGGAGCTGTTTTTT. Amino acid sequence: CASQLAGVFGELFF.